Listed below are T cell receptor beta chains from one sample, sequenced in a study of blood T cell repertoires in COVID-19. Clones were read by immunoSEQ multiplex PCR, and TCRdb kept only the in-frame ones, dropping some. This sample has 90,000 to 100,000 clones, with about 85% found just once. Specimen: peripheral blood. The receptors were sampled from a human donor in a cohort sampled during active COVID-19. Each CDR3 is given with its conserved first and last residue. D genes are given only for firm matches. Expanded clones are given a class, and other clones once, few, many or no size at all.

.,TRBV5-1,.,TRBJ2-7,TGCGCCAGCAGCTTGAGATACCAGGCTAGCTCCACCTACGAGCAGTACTTC,CASSLRYQASSTYEQYF
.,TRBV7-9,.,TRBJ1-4,TGTGCCAGCAGCTTAGGGGCGTCATACGATGCTAATGAAAAACTGTTTTTT,CASSLGASYDANEKLFF
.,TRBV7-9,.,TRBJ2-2,TGTGCCTCCCATACAGGTGGGGAAAACTCAAACACCGGGGAGCTGTTTTTT,CASHTGGENSNTGELFF
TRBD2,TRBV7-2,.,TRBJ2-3,TGTGCCAGCAGCTTAGTTGGGGCTAGCGGAGATACGCAGTATTTT,CASSLVGASGDTQYF
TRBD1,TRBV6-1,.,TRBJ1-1,TGTGCCAGCAGTGATACAGGGGGGGACACTGAAGCTTTCTTT,CASSDTGGDTEAFF
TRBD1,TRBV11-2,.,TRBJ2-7,TGTGCCAGCAAGAAACAGGGGGTCGACGAGCAGTACTTC,CASKKQGVDEQYF
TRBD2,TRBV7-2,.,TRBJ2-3,TGTGCCAGCAGCTTAAGGCGGGGGGTGGGAGATACGCAGTATTTT,CASSLRRGVGDTQYF
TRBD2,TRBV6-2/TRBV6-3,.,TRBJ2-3,TGTGCCAGCAGCCACGCCGGGAGGGCCCCTATAGATACGCAGTATTTT,CASSHAGRAPIDTQYF
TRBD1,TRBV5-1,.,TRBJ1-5,TGCGCCAGCAGCTTGGCAGGGGGCAACAATCAGCCCCAGCATTTT,CASSLAGGNNQPQHF
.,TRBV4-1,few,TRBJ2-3,TGCGCCAGCAGCCAATTGGCCGGGGGTTGGGATACGCAGTATTTT,CASSQLAGGWDTQYF
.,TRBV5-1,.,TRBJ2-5,TGCGCCAGCAGCTCCCCCCGAGGGGGAGCACGCCAAGAGACCCAGTACTTC,CASSSPRGGARQETQYF
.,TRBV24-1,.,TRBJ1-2,TGTGCCACCAGTGACCCAGGGCATGGCTACACCTTC,CATSDPGHGYTF
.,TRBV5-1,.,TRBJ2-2,TGCGCCAGCAGCTTCGACACAGGTAGCACCGGGGAGCTGTTTTTT,CASSFDTGSTGELFF
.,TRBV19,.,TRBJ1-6,TGTGCCAGCTCCCGGCCCGACCAGGGGAGACGTGATTCACCCCTCCACTTT,CASSRPDQGRRDSPLHF
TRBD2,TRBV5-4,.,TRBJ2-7,TGTGCCAGCAGCCAAGACCAGCGGGGGTCCTACGAGCAGTACTTC,CASSQDQRGSYEQYF
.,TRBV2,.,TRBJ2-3,TGTGCCAGCAGTGTAAGCACAGATACGCAGTATTTT,CASSVSTDTQYF
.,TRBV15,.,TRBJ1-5,TGTGCCACCAGCAGAGACCCGGGGGGTGGCGGTCAGCCCCAGCATTTT,CATSRDPGGGGQPQHF
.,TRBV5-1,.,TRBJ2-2,TGCGCCAGCAGCTTGAATACCGGGGTCGGGGAGCTGTTTTTT,CASSLNTGVGELFF
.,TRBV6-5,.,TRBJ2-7,TGTGCCAGCAGTCGGACAGCTCTAGCGGAACACGAGCAGTACTTC,CASSRTALAEHEQYF
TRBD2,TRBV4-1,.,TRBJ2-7,TGCGCCAGCAGCCAGACTAGCGGGACCTTCACCTACGAGCAGTACTTC,CASSQTSGTFTYEQYF
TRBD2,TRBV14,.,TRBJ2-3,TGTGCCAGCAGCCAACTAGCGGGACCCACAGATACGCAGTATTTT,CASSQLAGPTDTQYF
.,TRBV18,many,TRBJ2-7,TGTGCCAGCTCACCAGCAGGTTACGAGCAGTACTTC,CASSPAGYEQYF
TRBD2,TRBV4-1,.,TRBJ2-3,TGCGCCAGCAGCCCCCCCCGGGGACTAGCGGGGAAAAACACAGATACGCAGTATTTT,CASSPPRGLAGKNTDTQYF